This T cell receptor beta chain was sequenced for a study of neoadjuvant anti-PD-1 for oral cavity cancer. Points from the study as a whole: TCR analyses covered only a few patients per response group.

This clone is judged medium-sized. Its antigen is unidentified. Germline V CDR1 and CDR2: SGHVS, FQNEAQ. CDR3 length: 14 residues. Deletions cut 5 bases from V and 3 bases from J, with 13 bases between. The table came from immunoSEQ multiplex PCR; TCRdb's copy has only in-frame clones and leaves some out. The table lists approximately 32,000 clones, 87% of them singletons. The gene calls are TRBV7-8 and TRBJ1-1; D gene uncertain. The sample was PBMCs, taken before nivolumab (anti-PD-1) treatment. This receptor was obtained from a person between 35 and 79 years old with oral cavity squamous cell carcinoma. CDR3 sequence reads: CASSTLRGDTEAFF. The CDR3 nucleotides read TGTGCCAGCAGCACCTTGCGGGGAGACACTGAAGCTTTCTTT.